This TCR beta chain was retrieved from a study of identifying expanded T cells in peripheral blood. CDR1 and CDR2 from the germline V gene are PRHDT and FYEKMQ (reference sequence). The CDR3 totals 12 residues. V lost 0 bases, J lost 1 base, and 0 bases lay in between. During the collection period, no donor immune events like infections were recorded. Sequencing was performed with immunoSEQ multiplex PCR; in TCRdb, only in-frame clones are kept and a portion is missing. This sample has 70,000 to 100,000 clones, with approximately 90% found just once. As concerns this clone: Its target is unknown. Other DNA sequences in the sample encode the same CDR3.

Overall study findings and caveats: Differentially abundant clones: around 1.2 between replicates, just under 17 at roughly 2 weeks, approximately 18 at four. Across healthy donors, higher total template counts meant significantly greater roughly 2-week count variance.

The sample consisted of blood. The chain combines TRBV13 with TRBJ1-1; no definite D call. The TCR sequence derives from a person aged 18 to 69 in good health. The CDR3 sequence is CASSLGNTEAFF. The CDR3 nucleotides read TGTGCCAGCAGCTTAGGGAACACTGAAGCTTTCTTT.